These T cell receptor beta chains were read from a single sample in a study of OX40 agonist ivuxolimab in advanced cancers. The assay was immunoSEQ multiplex PCR, and TCRdb's table has in-frame clones only and misses some. The data contain approximately 12,000 clones, approximately 62% of them singletons. The specimen comprised CD4+ or CD8+ T cells sorted from blood, sampled in a trial of the OX40 agonist ivuxolimab. These receptors were obtained from an adult with an advanced solid tumor such as melanoma, head and neck, liver or kidney cancer. Each CDR3 is given with its conserved first and last residue. Fields, in order: D gene, V gene, CDR3 length, clone size, J gene, CDR3 protein, CDR3 DNA. A D gene is named only where the DNA matches it firmly. Size tells how often a clone was seen (once, few, many) or the class of an expanded clone, and some rows leave it out.

d_gene: NA
v_gene: TRBV2
len: 13
abundance: NA
j_gene: TRBJ1-1
CDR3aa: CASKGWGGIEAFF
CDR3nt: TGTGCCAGCAAGGGATGGGGAGGGATCGAAGCTTTCTTT

d_gene: NA
v_gene: TRBV6-6
len: 13
abundance: NA
j_gene: TRBJ1-1
CDR3aa: CASSYNEGTEAFF
CDR3nt: TGTGCCAGCAGTTACAATGAGGGCACTGAAGCTTTCTTT

d_gene: NA
v_gene: TRBV7-2
len: 16
abundance: NA
j_gene: TRBJ2-7
CDR3aa: CASSLLSGDSSYEQYF
CDR3nt: TGTGCCAGCAGCTTATTGTCGGGAGATAGCTCCTACGAGCAGTACTTC

d_gene: NA
v_gene: TRBV19
len: 13
abundance: once
j_gene: TRBJ2-1
CDR3aa: CASRSAGYNEQFF
CDR3nt: TGTGCCAGTAGGTCAGCAGGTTACAATGAGCAGTTCTTC

d_gene: NA
v_gene: TRBV7-9
len: 15
abundance: NA
j_gene: TRBJ2-1
CDR3aa: CASSLGQFTYNEQFF
CDR3nt: TGTGCCAGCAGCTTAGGACAGTTTACATACAATGAGCAGTTCTTC

d_gene: NA
v_gene: TRBV6-6
len: 15
abundance: few
j_gene: TRBJ1-6
CDR3aa: CASSALGQTNSPLHF
CDR3nt: TGTGCCAGCAGTGCTCTGGGACAAACTAATTCACCCCTCCACTTT

d_gene: TRBD2
v_gene: TRBV5-4
len: 17
abundance: NA
j_gene: TRBJ2-5
CDR3aa: CASGLAGAPGSQETQYF
CDR3nt: TGTGCCAGCGGACTAGCGGGGGCGCCGGGGTCACAAGAGACCCAGTACTTC

d_gene: TRBD1
v_gene: TRBV5-4
len: 14
abundance: NA
j_gene: TRBJ2-5
CDR3aa: CASSPQGATETQYF
CDR3nt: TGTGCCAGCAGCCCACAGGGGGCGACGGAGACCCAGTACTTC

d_gene: NA
v_gene: TRBV6-5
len: 14
abundance: NA
j_gene: TRBJ2-3
CDR3aa: CASSLVRSTDTQYF
CDR3nt: TGTGCCAGCAGTTTGGTGCGAAGCACAGATACGCAGTATTTT

d_gene: NA
v_gene: TRBV7-2
len: 19
abundance: NA
j_gene: TRBJ2-2
CDR3aa: CASSLFWVELGWNPGELFF
CDR3nt: TGTGCCAGCAGCTTATTTTGGGTAGAACTAGGGTGGAATCCCGGGGAGCTGTTTTTT

d_gene: NA
v_gene: TRBV28
len: 15
abundance: NA
j_gene: TRBJ2-5
CDR3aa: CASSPDASLQETQYF
CDR3nt: TGTGCCAGCAGTCCCGATGCTAGCCTACAAGAGACCCAGTACTTC

d_gene: NA
v_gene: TRBV4-1
len: 17
abundance: few
j_gene: TRBJ2-7
CDR3aa: CASSQDEGLPSSYEQYF
CDR3nt: TGCGCCAGCAGCCAAGATGAGGGCCTGCCGAGCTCCTACGAGCAGTACTTC

d_gene: NA
v_gene: TRBV28
len: 15
abundance: NA
j_gene: TRBJ1-5
CDR3aa: CASVKAPDSNQPQHF
CDR3nt: TGTGCCAGCGTGAAAGCGCCCGATAGCAATCAGCCCCAGCATTTT